The rows below give T cell receptor beta chains drawn from one sample of a study of OX40 agonist ivuxolimab in advanced cancers. This table comes from immunoSEQ multiplex PCR, and its TCRdb copy is limited to in-frame clones, with some not included. The repertoire holds about 39,000 clones, with about 90% as singletons. The starting material was CD4+ or CD8+ T cells sorted from blood, obtained in a trial of the OX40 agonist ivuxolimab. These receptors were obtained from an adult with an advanced solid tumor such as melanoma, head and neck, liver or kidney cancer. Both conserved end residues are part of each CDR3. Fields, in order: CDR3 length, V gene, D gene, clone size, J gene, CDR3 DNA, CDR3 protein. D genes are given only for firm matches. Some rows have no size entry. The others give once, few or many, or a class for an expanded clone.

len: 16
v_gene: TRBV27
d_gene: .
abundance: .
j_gene: TRBJ1-1
CDR3nt: TGTGCCAGCAGCAGTTTCTCTCTGAGGGGGGACACTGAAGCTTTCTTT
CDR3aa: CASSSFSLRGDTEAFF

len: 16
v_gene: TRBV15
d_gene: .
abundance: .
j_gene: TRBJ1-4
CDR3nt: TGTGCCACCAGCGGTCCCGGGGTGAGGACTAATGAAAAACTGTTTTTT
CDR3aa: CATSGPGVRTNEKLFF

len: 14
v_gene: TRBV27
d_gene: .
abundance: .
j_gene: TRBJ2-4
CDR3nt: TGTGCCAGCAGTTCCTCAGGGGACAAAAACATTCAGTACTTC
CDR3aa: CASSSSGDKNIQYF

len: 15
v_gene: TRBV4-1
d_gene: TRBD1
abundance: .
j_gene: TRBJ2-2
CDR3nt: TGCGCCAGCAGCCAAGATCAGGGGGCCGCCGGGGAGCTGTTTTTT
CDR3aa: CASSQDQGAAGELFF

len: 16
v_gene: TRBV28
d_gene: .
abundance: .
j_gene: TRBJ2-2
CDR3nt: TGTGCCAGCAGTCCCCGGTTGGGGGCGAACACCGGGGAGCTGTTTTTT
CDR3aa: CASSPRLGANTGELFF

len: 18
v_gene: TRBV19
d_gene: TRBD1
abundance: .
j_gene: TRBJ2-6
CDR3nt: TGTGCCAGTAGTATATTCGGACAGGGGGCGCCTGGGGCCAACGTCCTGACTTTC
CDR3aa: CASSIFGQGAPGANVLTF

len: 15
v_gene: TRBV19
d_gene: TRBD1
abundance: .
j_gene: TRBJ1-1
CDR3nt: TGTGCCAGTAGTATAGACGAAAGGGGGCCTACGCAAGCTTTCTTT
CDR3aa: CASSIDERGPTQAFF

len: 16
v_gene: TRBV5-1
d_gene: .
abundance: .
j_gene: TRBJ2-1
CDR3nt: TGCGCCAGCAGCTTGGAAGGATGGGGGACTTACAATGAGCAGTTCTTC
CDR3aa: CASSLEGWGTYNEQFF

len: 13
v_gene: TRBV4-1
d_gene: .
abundance: .
j_gene: TRBJ2-1
CDR3nt: TGCGCCAGCAGCCAAACAATGGGGGATGAGCAGTTCTTC
CDR3aa: CASSQTMGDEQFF

len: 12
v_gene: TRBV2
d_gene: .
abundance: .
j_gene: TRBJ2-7
CDR3nt: TGTGCCAGCAGTGGACAGGAGGGCGAGCAGTACTTC
CDR3aa: CASSGQEGEQYF

len: 14
v_gene: TRBV2
d_gene: .
abundance: once
j_gene: TRBJ2-5
CDR3nt: TGTGCCAACGCCCAGGGGCCGCCTAAAGAGACCCAGTACTTC
CDR3aa: CANAQGPPKETQYF

len: 16
v_gene: TRBV6-5
d_gene: TRBD1
abundance: .
j_gene: TRBJ2-2
CDR3nt: TGTGCCAGCAGTTACACCGGGACAGGGAACACCGGGGAGCTGTTTTTT
CDR3aa: CASSYTGTGNTGELFF

len: 14
v_gene: TRBV5-1
d_gene: TRBD2
abundance: .
j_gene: TRBJ2-7
CDR3nt: TGCGCCAGCAGCCCAACTAGCGGGAGTTATGAGCAGTACTTC
CDR3aa: CASSPTSGSYEQYF

len: 15
v_gene: TRBV6-5
d_gene: .
abundance: .
j_gene: TRBJ2-5
CDR3nt: TGTGCCAGCAAAGTCTTGCAGGGGTTGGAAGAGACCCAGTACTTC
CDR3aa: CASKVLQGLEETQYF

len: 16
v_gene: TRBV6-1
d_gene: TRBD2
abundance: once
j_gene: TRBJ2-3
CDR3nt: TGTGCCAGCAGTGAACGGACTAGCGGGAGAGGGGATACGCAGTATTTT
CDR3aa: CASSERTSGRGDTQYF

len: 15
v_gene: TRBV11-2
d_gene: .
abundance: .
j_gene: TRBJ2-7
CDR3nt: TGTGCCAGCAGCTCCCGGAGCGGTCCCTCCTACGAGCAGTACTTC
CDR3aa: CASSSRSGPSYEQYF

len: 17
v_gene: TRBV2
d_gene: TRBD1
abundance: .
j_gene: TRBJ2-1
CDR3nt: TGTGCCAGCAGTTCCCCCGGGACAGGGCTCACCTACAATGAGCAGTTCTTC
CDR3aa: CASSSPGTGLTYNEQFF

len: 11
v_gene: TRBV30
d_gene: .
abundance: .
j_gene: TRBJ2-1
CDR3nt: TGTGCCTGGAGTGTAGACTTCGTTTTGTTCTTC
CDR3aa: CAWSVDFVLFF

len: 13
v_gene: TRBV10-2
d_gene: .
abundance: .
j_gene: TRBJ2-2
CDR3nt: TGCGCCAGCAGTGAGCCCGGGACCGGGGAGCTGTTTTTT
CDR3aa: CASSEPGTGELFF

len: 10
v_gene: TRBV27
d_gene: .
abundance: .
j_gene: TRBJ2-7
CDR3nt: TGTGCCAGCGGGCCCTACGAGCAGTACTTC
CDR3aa: CASGPYEQYF

len: 17
v_gene: TRBV4-2
d_gene: TRBD2
abundance: .
j_gene: TRBJ2-1
CDR3nt: TGTGCCAGCAGCCAAGATCTTGGCGGGAGGGTCCTAGGTGAGCAGTTCTTC
CDR3aa: CASSQDLGGRVLGEQFF

len: 14
v_gene: TRBV27
d_gene: .
abundance: .
j_gene: TRBJ2-3
CDR3nt: TGTGCCAGCAGTTTTGGCGGGGGCACAGATACGCAGTATTTT
CDR3aa: CASSFGGGTDTQYF

len: 15
v_gene: TRBV2
d_gene: .
abundance: .
j_gene: TRBJ2-2
CDR3nt: TGTGCCAGCAGCGGGGGCGGGAGAAGTACCGGGGAGCTGTTTTTT
CDR3aa: CASSGGGRSTGELFF

len: 16
v_gene: TRBV30
d_gene: .
abundance: .
j_gene: TRBJ1-2
CDR3nt: TGTGCCTGGAGTGGTTTTTGGGAGGGCCCTAGGTATGGCTACACCTTC
CDR3aa: CAWSGFWEGPRYGYTF

len: 14
v_gene: TRBV2
d_gene: TRBD1
abundance: .
j_gene: TRBJ1-4
CDR3nt: TGTGCCAGCACCAGGGGGCGCGGAAATGAAAAACTGTTTTTT
CDR3aa: CASTRGRGNEKLFF

len: 16
v_gene: TRBV27
d_gene: TRBD2
abundance: .
j_gene: TRBJ2-3
CDR3nt: TGTGCCAGCAGTTCAGTAGCGGGAGCCCCCACAGATACGCAGTATTTT
CDR3aa: CASSSVAGAPTDTQYF

len: 13
v_gene: TRBV19
d_gene: TRBD1
abundance: .
j_gene: TRBJ1-2
CDR3nt: TGTGCCAGTACGAGGACAGGGATCTATGGCTACACCTTC
CDR3aa: CASTRTGIYGYTF

len: 14
v_gene: TRBV4-1
d_gene: .
abundance: .
j_gene: TRBJ2-1
CDR3nt: TGCGCCAGCAGCCAAGAGGGCCAGACCGCCGAGCAGTTCTTC
CDR3aa: CASSQEGQTAEQFF